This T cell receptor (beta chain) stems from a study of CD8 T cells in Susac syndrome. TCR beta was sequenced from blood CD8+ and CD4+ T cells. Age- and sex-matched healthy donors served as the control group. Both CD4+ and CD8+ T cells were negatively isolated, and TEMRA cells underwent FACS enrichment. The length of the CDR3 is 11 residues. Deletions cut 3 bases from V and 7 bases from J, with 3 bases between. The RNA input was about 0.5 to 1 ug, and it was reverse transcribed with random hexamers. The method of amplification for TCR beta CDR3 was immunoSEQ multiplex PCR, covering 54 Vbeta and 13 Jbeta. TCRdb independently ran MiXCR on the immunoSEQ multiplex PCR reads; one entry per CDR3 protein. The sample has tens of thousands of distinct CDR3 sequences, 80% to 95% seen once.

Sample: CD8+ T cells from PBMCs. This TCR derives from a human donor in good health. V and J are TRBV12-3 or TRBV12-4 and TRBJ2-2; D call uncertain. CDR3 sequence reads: CASSLSGELFF. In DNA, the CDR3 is TGTGCCAGCAGTTTGAGCGGGGAGCTGTTTTTT.